Given below is one T cell receptor beta chain in context. Its antigen remains undetermined. Base qualities are not provided; no much larger clone lies one nucleotide away. The cohort was made up of hundreds of healthy bone marrow donors. At the time of sampling, every cohort member was nominally healthy, though immune exposures that went unrecorded were likely present. The donor was CMV seronegative and belonged to the group of over 350 seronegative cohort members. Each donor provided a peripheral blood sample, and peripheral blood mononuclear cells were used for TCR beta sequencing. The Qiagen DNeasy Blood Extraction Kit was used to extract genomic DNA from the blood cell samples. Receptor amplification or capture employed the immunoSEQ multiplex PCR assay. The multiplex PCR relied on a mix of 60 forward primers for TCR Vbeta segments and 13 reverse primers for TCR Jbeta segments. The CDR3 region of rearranged TCR beta genes was amplified from genomic DNA by a multiplex PCR assay. The amplified TCR beta libraries were sequenced on the Illumina HiSeq System as 87-base-pair reads. The original pipeline was this. In a later analysis, roughly 80 million unique TCR beta chains were counted across the approximately 670 repertoires, and about 10 million of these chains were shared by at least two donors. Raw reads were error-corrected and collapsed into unique sequences by a nearest-neighbor algorithm in which closely related sequences were merged to remove PCR and sequencing errors. V, D and J gene segments were assigned by aligning CDR3 sequences to IMGT reference sequences. For a sequence to be retained, at least a six-nucleotide match to both a V gene segment and a J gene segment was required. Rearrangements were called productive when the CDR3 lacked stop codons and stayed in frame with V and J; all others were non-productive. CDR3 was defined according to IMGT convention as the region running from the second conserved V-encoded cysteine to the conserved J-encoded phenylalanine. Sequences without an unambiguous match to a single V gene segment were excluded from the earlier analysis of a few hundred of the donors. An earlier analysis of 500 to 700 of the donors classified V segments as functional when productive rearrangements were above 56.7% and as segregating when the standard deviation between donors was above 5%. To diagnose cytomegalovirus status from the catalog of TCR beta chain sequences, a statistical classification framework was built. In a later analysis, V and J genes were assigned by comparing TCR nucleotide sequences against IMGT/GENE-DB human TR gene sequences. The TCRdist pipeline was used in a later analysis to assign CDR3 sequences and most-parsimonious VDJ recombination scenarios. In a later analysis, each TCR beta chain was defined by its CDR3 amino acid sequence together with its V-gene family, and reads lacking a unique V-gene family were excluded. A later analysis removed 600 or so highly shared, low-generation-probability nucleotide sequences to deal with suspected cross-contamination and a sequencing artifact. For each public chain, a later analysis derived a clonal expansion index from normalized ranks of inferred template counts within each repertoire. Generation probabilities in a later analysis came from a VDJ recombination model fitted to out-of-frame rearrangements, and those results were checked against IGoR. A later analysis scored TCR-TCR, TCR-HLA and TCR-CMV co-occurrence with hypergeometric tests, applying a repertoire-size bias correction to TCR pairs. To estimate false discovery rates, a later analysis permuted the HLA or CMV assignments 20 times. In a later analysis, co-occurring TCRs were grouped using DBSCAN, and TCRdist sequence similarity was added for clustering within HLA-allele-positive subsets. Co-occurrence clustering excluded repertoires with fewer than 30,000 or more than 120,000 public chains, plus five with anomalous nucleotide sharing. Here the immuneACCESS table is served through TCRdb, limited to in-frame sequences with V and J called. Missing clones are a known gap in these copies; in checked studies unresolved V genes cover under half, and the rest lacks a known reason. The DNA was the basis for D and trimming; V, J and clone size are from that table. Here the sample has 150,000 to 200,000 clones; over 75% occur a single time. Of the sample, around 0.21% is held by the ten largest clones.

This specimen belongs to a study of cytomegalovirus exposure and HLA in healthy donors (TCRdb year 2017). Notes on the research overall: An earlier analysis of 587 of the donors reported 276 Gb of sequence data and around 100 million unique TCR beta sequences obtained from approximately 180 million T cells. About 300 gigabases of sequencing data and approximately 85 million unique TCR sequences were included in an early release covering around 650 HLA-typed donors. Along with the roughly 610-subject first cohort, a separate validation cohort of over 90 different subjects was used. The number of typed donors differed by locus: about 629-640 for A, B, C, DRB1 and DQB1; approximately 530 for DQA1; over 600 for DPA1; and 400 to 480 for DPB1. Among the 398 genotyped donors, about 85% belonged to the genetic ancestry cluster associated with self-reported Caucasian donors. Using immunosequencing, the study profiled T cell repertoires from roughly 650 subjects and related those repertoires to cytomegalovirus serostatus. Rather than drawing on any new phenotypic data, the later analysis identified candidate immune exposures from TCR beta sequences and the way those sequences occurred across donors. The aim of the study was to test whether cataloging public T cell receptors could identify signatures of past pathogen exposure. Every repertoire in the discovery cohort had been generated on one and the same sequencing platform. An earlier analysis of 587 of the donors used high-throughput TCR beta sequencing to judge whether each TCR beta V gene segment behaved as functional or pseudogenic. A later analysis re-examined previously published TCR beta repertoires from just over 650 donors and added high-resolution HLA genotyping to investigate patterns of TCR occurrence. Donor age, sex, ethnicity and CMV serostatus were compiled alongside the repertoire data. On average, roughly 240,000 unique TCR beta nucleotide sequences were sequenced per donor among a few hundred genotyped donors of the cohort, with roughly 18% of those sequences being non-productive. Four or five DR-DQ haplotypes were treated as single units for association and clustering because of strong linkage in the cohort. Genome-wide SNP genotypes for about 65% of the 666 donors were used in a later genetic analysis, which treated that subset as a discovery cohort. HLA typing covered class I and class II loci at four-digit resolution. To predict cytomegalovirus infection status, the study brought together high-throughput TCR immunosequencing, statistical association of individual TCRs with disease status, and machine learning.

Findings and caveats that apply to the study as a whole: A later analysis found that HLA-associated TCR beta chains were more clonally expanded and had lower generation probabilities than equally common non-associated chains. An earlier analysis of approximately 500 of the donors showed that most TCR beta V segments appeared in productive rearrangements either about 87% or about 30% of the time, which broadly matched IMGT annotations. Specific HLA alleles were associated with 18,000 or so TCR beta sequences at a false discovery rate of 0.05 in a later analysis. A further reported finding was that TCR beta sequences accurately predicted the HLA-A and HLA-B alleles for most subjects in the first cohort. A group of highly shared sequence variants was considered likely to be a technical artifact of the sequencing pipeline. Cytomegalovirus status was reported to be diagnosed by the classifier with high specificity and sensitivity in both the original and validation cohorts. The authors suggested that the approach could potentially be extended to other disease states and immunological phenotypes. According to a later analysis, parvovirus B19, influenza, CMV and Epstein-Barr virus appeared linked to several top co-occurrence clusters. Because HLA typing was unavailable for some donors at each locus, only the typed subset was used in association tests. Immune exposure information for the cohort was limited to CMV serostatus. Because counts were too low, some 17 rarely observed V segments, including chromosome 9 orphons, were left out of the earlier analysis of 587 of the donors. Some IMGT-functional V segments, including TRBV6-2 and TRBV6-3, could not be told apart with the 87-base-pair reads, so those segments were excluded. Presence/absence analyses assumed roughly uniform sequencing depth across donors, an assumption that may not hold. Strong co-occurrence of HLA alleles, especially DR and DQ, made assigning TCR associations to individual alleles difficult. Only TCR beta chains were sequenced in this cohort, and the absence of alpha or paired-chain data limited detectable features. According to a later analysis, TCR association rates differed among HLA loci, with DRB1 alleles showing the most associated TCRs and HLA-C alleles showing the fewest. An association between a missense DCLRE1C variant and V-gene and J-gene trimming of TCR beta chains was found in a later genetic analysis and replicated in an independent cohort. Three of the identified cytomegalovirus-associated TCR beta chains were confirmed in vitro to be specific for cytomegalovirus antigens. According to a later genetic analysis, donors in an Asian-associated ancestry cluster had fewer N-insertions in productive TCRs than the roughly 700-donor mean. A total of 150 or so TCR beta chains were listed by the study as associated with cytomegalovirus. Most TCR sequences were observed very rarely across donors, whereas some public TCRs were present in many individuals. Linkage disequilibrium might explain the correlated functional status among segregating V segments, but an unknown experimental factor could not be ruled out. According to a later analysis, most CMV-associated TCR beta chains appeared to be HLA-restricted, and the HLA associations seemed to be driven largely by CMV exposure.

V gives up 2 bases and J gives up 1 base, and the segment between their germline ends measures 3 bases. Its CDR3 holds 13 amino acids, cysteine through phenylalanine. This entry keeps only the CDR3 DNA: 39 bases, framed from base 1. CDR1 and CDR2 are drawn from the germline V gene: ENHRY, SYGVKD. The V and J genes are TRBV10-3 and TRBJ1-5; no D segment can be confidently identified. The sequencing sample was made of PBMCs. The TCR was taken from a girl in the first two years of life in good health and CMV-seronegative. The CDR3 loop reads CAISEGSNQPQHF. The sequenced DNA is TGTGCCATCAGTGAGGGCAGCAATCAGCCCCAGCATTTT.